This TCR beta chain was captured by sequencing in a study of CD8+ T cells in alopecia areata. Study overall: Transfer of skin from approximately 6-13-month-old C3H/HeJ graft donors with spontaneous alopecia was made to roughly 7-10-week-old female C3H/HeJ mice. Study conclusions and caveats: Besides other cells, scalp samples also yield sequences of resident alphabeta T cells from normal skin. Greater clonality was observed in lesional scalp samples, especially alopecia totalis/universalis, versus normal scalp.

In the case of this clone: Its target is not known. The listed genes are named as in mouse. The read ends 4 residues shy of where the CDR3 ends; the end is completed using the germline J gene.

Extracted from the samples, RNA was reverse transcribed into cDNA to serve as the sequencing template. Profiled with immunoSEQ multiplex PCR; TCRdb holds only in-frame clones, not every one. The profile covers 270,000 or so clones, none occurring a single time. V lost 0 bases to trimming and J lost 0 bases; unmatched junction nucleotides: 3. CDR1 LGHNA and CDR2 YNLKQL come from the germline V gene (reference sequence). This CDR3 has 17 residues. CD4, CD8alpha, NKG2D, NKG2ACE and other markers guided sorting of pooled cutaneous lymph node cells. V and J are TRBV5 and TRBJ2-2, with 8 bases fitting TRBD2. This receptor was taken from a C3H/HeJ mouse with alopecia areata. For this mouse line, the MHC haplotype is H2-k. The sequencing input was CD4+ T cells sorted from a lymph node. The sequenced CDR3 bases are TGTGCCAGCAGCCAAGATGGGGGGGGGTCAAACACCGGG. It encodes CASSQDGGGSNTG. The full CDR3 sequence reads CASSQDGGGSNTGQLYF.